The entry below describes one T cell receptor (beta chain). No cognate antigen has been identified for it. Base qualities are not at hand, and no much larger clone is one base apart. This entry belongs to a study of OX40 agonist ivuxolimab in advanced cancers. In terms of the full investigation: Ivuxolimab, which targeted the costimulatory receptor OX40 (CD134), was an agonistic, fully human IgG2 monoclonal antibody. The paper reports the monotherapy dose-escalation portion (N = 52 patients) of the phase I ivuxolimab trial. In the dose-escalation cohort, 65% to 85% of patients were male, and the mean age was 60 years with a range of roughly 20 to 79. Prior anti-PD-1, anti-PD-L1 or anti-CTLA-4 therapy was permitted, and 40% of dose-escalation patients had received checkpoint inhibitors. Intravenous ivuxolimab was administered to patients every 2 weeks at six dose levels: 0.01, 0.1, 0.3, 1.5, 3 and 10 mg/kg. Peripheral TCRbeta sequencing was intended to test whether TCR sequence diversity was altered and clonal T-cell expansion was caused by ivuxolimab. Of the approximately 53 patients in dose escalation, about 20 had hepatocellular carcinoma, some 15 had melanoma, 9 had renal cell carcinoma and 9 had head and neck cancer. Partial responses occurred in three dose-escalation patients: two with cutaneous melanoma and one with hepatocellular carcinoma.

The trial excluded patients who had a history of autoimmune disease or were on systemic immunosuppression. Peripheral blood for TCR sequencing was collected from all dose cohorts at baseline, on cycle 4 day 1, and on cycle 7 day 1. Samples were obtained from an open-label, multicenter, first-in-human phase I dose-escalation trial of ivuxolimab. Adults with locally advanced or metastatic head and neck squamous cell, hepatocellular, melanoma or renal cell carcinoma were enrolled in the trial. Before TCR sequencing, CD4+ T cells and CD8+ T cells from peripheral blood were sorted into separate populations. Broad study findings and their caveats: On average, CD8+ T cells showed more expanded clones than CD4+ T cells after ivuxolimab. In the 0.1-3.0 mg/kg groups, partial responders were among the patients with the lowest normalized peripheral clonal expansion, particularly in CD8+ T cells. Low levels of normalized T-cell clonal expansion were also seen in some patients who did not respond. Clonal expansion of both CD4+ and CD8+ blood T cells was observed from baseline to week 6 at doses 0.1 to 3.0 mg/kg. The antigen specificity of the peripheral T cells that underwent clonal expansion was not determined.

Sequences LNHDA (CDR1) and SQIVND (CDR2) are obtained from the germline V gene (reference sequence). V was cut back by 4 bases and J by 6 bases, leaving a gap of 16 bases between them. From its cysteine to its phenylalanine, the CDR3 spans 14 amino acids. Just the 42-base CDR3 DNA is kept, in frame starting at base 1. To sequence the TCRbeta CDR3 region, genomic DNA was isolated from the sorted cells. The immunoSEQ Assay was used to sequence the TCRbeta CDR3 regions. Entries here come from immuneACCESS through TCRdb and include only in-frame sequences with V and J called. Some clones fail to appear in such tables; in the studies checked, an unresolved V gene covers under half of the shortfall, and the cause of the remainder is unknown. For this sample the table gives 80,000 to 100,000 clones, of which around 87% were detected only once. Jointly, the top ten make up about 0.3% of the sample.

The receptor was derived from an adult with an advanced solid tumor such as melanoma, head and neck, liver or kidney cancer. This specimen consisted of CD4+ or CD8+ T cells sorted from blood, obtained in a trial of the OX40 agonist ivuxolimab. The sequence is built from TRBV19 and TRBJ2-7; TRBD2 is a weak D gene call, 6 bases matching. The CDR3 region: CASSRRGRVGEQYF. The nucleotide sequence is TGTGCCAGTAGTAGGAGGGGCCGTGTCGGCGAGCAGTACTTC.